Listed below are T cell receptor beta chains from one sample, sequenced in a study of CD8 T cells in ankylosing spondylitis. A single record per CDR3 protein comes from TCRdb applying MiXCR to the 5' RACE reads. The sample carries 700,000 to 1,000,000 distinct CDR3 sequences, roughly 12% recorded once. The sample was blood, either unsorted or a sorted T cell fraction (not recorded which). These receptors were obtained from a male donor with ankylosing spondylitis. The CDR3 runs from the conserved cysteine through the conserved F or W.

TRBV20-1	TRBJ1-1	CSARPSTLPEAFF
TRBV6-4	TRBJ1-2	CARSGQARYGYTF
TRBV5-1	TRBJ2-7	CASSLGPQGAEDGEQYF
TRBV20-1	TRBJ2-1	CSASEGSDEQFF
TRBV7-9	TRBJ2-2	CASSFVGLAGEGELFF
TRBV20-1	TRBJ2-1	CSAPRGPYNEQFF
TRBV20-1	TRBJ2-5	CSARQREFGETQYF
TRBV11-2	TRBJ2-7	CASSPLPGDYEQYF
TRBV12-3/TRBV12-4	TRBJ1-2	CASSLSRDYGYTF
TRBV29-1	TRBJ1-4	CSVEEGADEKLFF
TRBV20-1	TRBJ1-2	CSAAQGNYGYTF
TRBV7-2	TRBJ2-7	CASSPYRGSYEQYF
TRBV29-1	TRBJ1-2	CSVVKGGGGYGYTF
TRBV6-5	TRBJ1-6	CASSARTGTYPNSPLHF
TRBV29-1	TRBJ1-1	CSVEGLNTEAFF
TRBV7-6	TRBJ2-7	CASSLAGMGSYEQYF
TRBV25-1	TRBJ1-2	CASRQGFAYGYTF
TRBV7-2	TRBJ1-4	CASSRQGGWGKLFF
TRBV20-1	TRBJ2-5	CSARDRAGVETQYF
TRBV10-3	TRBJ2-1	CAINYRDKGEQFF
TRBV5-5	TRBJ2-5	CASLEGQQETQYF
TRBV4-2	TRBJ2-7	CASSRETDYEQYF
TRBV20-1	TRBJ2-3	CGTRATTHTDTQYF
TRBV5-1	TRBJ1-1	CASSLVGGADEDFF
TRBV6-5	TRBJ1-2	CASRTAFYGYTF
TRBV10-3	TRBJ2-5	CAIKASGLQETQYF
TRBV5-1	TRBJ2-1	CASSASTGLYQNYNEQFF
TRBV10-3	TRBJ2-1	CAIRVAGGNEQFF
TRBV29-1	TRBJ2-5	CSVERLVQETQYF
TRBV5-1	TRBJ2-3	CASSLGLRGGTDTQYF
TRBV12-3/TRBV12-4	TRBJ1-4	CASSKHRAAEKLFF